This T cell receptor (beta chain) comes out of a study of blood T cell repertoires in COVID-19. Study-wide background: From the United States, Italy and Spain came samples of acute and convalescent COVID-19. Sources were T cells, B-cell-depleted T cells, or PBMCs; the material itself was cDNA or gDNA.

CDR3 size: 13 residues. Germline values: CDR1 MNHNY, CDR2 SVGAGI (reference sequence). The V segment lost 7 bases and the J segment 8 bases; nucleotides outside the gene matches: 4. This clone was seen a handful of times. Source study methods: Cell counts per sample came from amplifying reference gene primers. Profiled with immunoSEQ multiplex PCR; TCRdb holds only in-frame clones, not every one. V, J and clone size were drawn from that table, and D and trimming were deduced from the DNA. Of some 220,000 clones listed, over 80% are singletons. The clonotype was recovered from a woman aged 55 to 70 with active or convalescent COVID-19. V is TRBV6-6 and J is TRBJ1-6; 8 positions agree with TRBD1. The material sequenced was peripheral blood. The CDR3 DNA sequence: TGTGCCAGCACAGGGGGCGGGTATTCACCCCTCCACTTT. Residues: CASTGGGYSPLHF.